The sequence of this T cell receptor beta chain was determined in a study of cytomegalovirus exposure and HLA in healthy donors. Study-level background: The same platform was used for the 120 validation repertoires and the approximately 700 first-cohort repertoires, a later analysis reported.

The donors were part of the validation cohort of roughly 110 subjects. That cohort was separate from the first cohort, which comprised about 730 subjects. To note about this clone: Antigen unknown.

Study findings and constraints: The tendency of first-cohort TCR clusters to co-occur in the 120 or so validation repertoires emerged from a later analysis.

Generated by immunoSEQ multiplex PCR, the TCRdb table keeps only in-frame clones and is missing some. Of about 350,000 clones in the sample, roughly nine tenths were seen once. Sequenced: PBMCs. The sequence was collected from a woman aged 25 to 45 in good health and CMV-seropositive.

The CDR3 sequence: CASKPGDNYGYTF. The CDR3 DNA is TGTGCCAGCAAACCCGGGGATAACTATGGCTACACCTTC. The chain couples TRBV6-5 to TRBJ1-2; D is unresolved. The CDR3 has 13 residues. Germline V CDR1 and CDR2: MNHEY, SVGAGI. V was trimmed by 7 bases and J by 1 base, leaving 10 bases between them.